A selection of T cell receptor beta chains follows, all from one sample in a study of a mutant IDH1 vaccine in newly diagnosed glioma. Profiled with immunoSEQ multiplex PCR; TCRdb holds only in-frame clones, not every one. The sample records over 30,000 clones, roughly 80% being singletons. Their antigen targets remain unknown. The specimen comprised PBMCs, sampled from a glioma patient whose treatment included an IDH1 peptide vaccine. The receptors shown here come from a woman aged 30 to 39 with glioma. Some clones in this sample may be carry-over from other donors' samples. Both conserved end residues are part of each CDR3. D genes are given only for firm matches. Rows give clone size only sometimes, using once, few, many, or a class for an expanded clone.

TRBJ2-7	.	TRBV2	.	TGTGCCAGCAGTGAAGGCGGCGGTCCATACTTTACCTACGAGCAGTACTTC	CASSEGGGPYFTYEQYF
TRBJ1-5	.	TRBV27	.	TGTGCCAGCAGTTTCCTATCCGGGAAGTCGAATCAGCCCCAGCATTTT	CASSFLSGKSNQPQHF
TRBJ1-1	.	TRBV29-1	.	TGCAGCGTTGGGGGAAAAGGGAGGGACACTGAAGCTTTCTTT	CSVGGKGRDTEAFF
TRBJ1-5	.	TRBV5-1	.	TGCGCCAGCAGCTTGGCGGGGGGCCCGGGGGATCCCCAGCATTTT	CASSLAGGPGDPQHF
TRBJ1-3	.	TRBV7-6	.	TGTGCCAGCAGCCACGGGGGGGAGAGTGGAAACACCATATATTTT	CASSHGGESGNTIYF
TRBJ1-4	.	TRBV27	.	TGTGCCAGCAGCCAGGGTGACGCTAATGAAAAACTGTTTTTT	CASSQGDANEKLFF
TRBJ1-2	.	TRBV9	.	TGTGCCAGCAGCTCCGGTGCCTATGGCTACACCTTC	CASSSGAYGYTF
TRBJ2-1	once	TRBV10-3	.	TGTGCCATCAGTGACCGGGCTCTCGCCGACAATGAGCAGTTCTTC	CAISDRALADNEQFF
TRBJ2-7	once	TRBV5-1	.	TGCGCCAGCAGCTTGAAACCGGAGGGAGCCCCGTACGAGCAGTACTTC	CASSLKPEGAPYEQYF
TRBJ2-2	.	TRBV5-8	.	TGTGCCAGCAGCTTGGGAGGGGCCACCGGGGAGCTGTTTTTT	CASSLGGATGELFF
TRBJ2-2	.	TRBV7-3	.	TGTGCCAGCAGCTTAGCCCCGCGCACCGGGGAGCTGTTTTTT	CASSLAPRTGELFF
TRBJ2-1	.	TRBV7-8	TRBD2	TGTGCCAGCAGCTTTTCAGAGCGGGAAGGCGGGTGGAATGAGCAGTTCTTC	CASSFSEREGGWNEQFF
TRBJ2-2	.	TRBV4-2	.	TGTGCCAGCAGCCAAGATAAGTGGACCGGGGAGCTGTTTTTT	CASSQDKWTGELFF